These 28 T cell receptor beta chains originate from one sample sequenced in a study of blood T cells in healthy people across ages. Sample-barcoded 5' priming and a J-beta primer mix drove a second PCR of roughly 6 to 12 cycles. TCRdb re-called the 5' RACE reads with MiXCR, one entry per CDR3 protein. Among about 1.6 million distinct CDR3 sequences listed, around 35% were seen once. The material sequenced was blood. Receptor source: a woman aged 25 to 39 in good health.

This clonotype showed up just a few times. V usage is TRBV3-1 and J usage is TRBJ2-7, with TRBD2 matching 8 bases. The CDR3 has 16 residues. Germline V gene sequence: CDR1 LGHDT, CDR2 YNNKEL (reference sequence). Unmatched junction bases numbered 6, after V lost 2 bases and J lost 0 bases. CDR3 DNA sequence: TGTGCCAGCAGCCAACCTGGACTAGCTGACTCCTACGAGCAGTACTTC. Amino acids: CASSQPGLADSYEQYF.

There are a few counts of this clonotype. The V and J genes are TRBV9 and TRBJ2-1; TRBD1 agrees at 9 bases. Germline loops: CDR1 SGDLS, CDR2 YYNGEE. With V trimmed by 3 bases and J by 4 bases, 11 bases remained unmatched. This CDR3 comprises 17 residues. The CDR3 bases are TGTGCCAGCAGCGGGCAATCCCGGGACAGGGTGTACAATGAGCAGTTCTTC. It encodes CASSGQSRDRVYNEQFF.

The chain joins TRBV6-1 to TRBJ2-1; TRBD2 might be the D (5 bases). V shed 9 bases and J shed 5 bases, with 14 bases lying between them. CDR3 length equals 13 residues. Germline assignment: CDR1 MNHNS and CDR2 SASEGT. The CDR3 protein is CASSSDYNNEQFF. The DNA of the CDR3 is TGTGCCAGTAGCTCCGACTACAACAATGAGCAGTTCTTC.

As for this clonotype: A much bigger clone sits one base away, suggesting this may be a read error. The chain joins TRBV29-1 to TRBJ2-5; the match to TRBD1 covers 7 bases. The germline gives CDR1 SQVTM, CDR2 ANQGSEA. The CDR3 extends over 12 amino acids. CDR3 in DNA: TGCAGCGCCGGACAGGCGACAGAGACCCAGTGCTTC. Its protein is CSAGQATETQCF.

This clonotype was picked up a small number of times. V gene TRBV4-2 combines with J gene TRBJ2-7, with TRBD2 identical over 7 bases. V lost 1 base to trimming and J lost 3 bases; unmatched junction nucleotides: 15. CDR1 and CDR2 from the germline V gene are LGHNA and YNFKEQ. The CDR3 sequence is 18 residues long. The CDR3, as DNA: TGTGCCAGCAGCCAAGTACAAAATCTCGCGGGGGAATTCTACGAGCAGTACTTC. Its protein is CASSQVQNLAGEFYEQYF.

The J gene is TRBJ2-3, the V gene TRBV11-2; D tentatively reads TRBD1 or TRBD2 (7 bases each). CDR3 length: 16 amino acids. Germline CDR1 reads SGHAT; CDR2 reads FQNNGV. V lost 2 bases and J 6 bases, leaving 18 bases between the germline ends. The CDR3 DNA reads TGTGCCAGCAGCTTAATCCAGGGGGGGGCTGGGGATACGCAGTATTTT. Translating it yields CASSLIQGGAGDTQYF.

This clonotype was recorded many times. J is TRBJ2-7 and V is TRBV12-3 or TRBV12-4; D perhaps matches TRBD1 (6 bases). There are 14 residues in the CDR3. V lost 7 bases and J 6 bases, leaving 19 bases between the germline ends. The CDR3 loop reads CASMGTAGAGEQYF. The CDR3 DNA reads TGTGCCAGCATGGGGACGGCAGGGGCAGGCGAGCAGTACTTC.

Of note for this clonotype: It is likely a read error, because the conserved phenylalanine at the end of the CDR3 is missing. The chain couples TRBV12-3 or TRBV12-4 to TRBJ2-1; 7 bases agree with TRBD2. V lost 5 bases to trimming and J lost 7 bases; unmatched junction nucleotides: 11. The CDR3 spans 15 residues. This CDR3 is CASSPGHMGGNEQFL. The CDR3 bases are TGTGCCAGCAGTCCAGGACATATGGGGGGGAATGAGCAGTTCTTA.

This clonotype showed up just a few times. The CDR3 DNA reads TGCAGCGTTGAAGATGGGGACAGGATCGGCTACACCTTC. Translation: CSVEDGDRIGYTF. This sequence joins TRBV29-1 and TRBJ1-2; TRBD1 matches at 8 bases. This CDR3 comprises 13 residues. Looked up from germline, CDR1 is SQVTM and CDR2 is ANQGSEA. The V segment lost 0 bases and the J segment 8 bases; nucleotides outside the gene matches: 5.

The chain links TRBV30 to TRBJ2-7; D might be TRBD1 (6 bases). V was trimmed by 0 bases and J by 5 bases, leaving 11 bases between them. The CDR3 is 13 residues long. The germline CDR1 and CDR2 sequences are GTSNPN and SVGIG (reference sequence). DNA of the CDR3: TGTGCCTGGAGTGTGGAAGGGGGTGACGAGCAGTACTTC. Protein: CAWSVEGGDEQYF.

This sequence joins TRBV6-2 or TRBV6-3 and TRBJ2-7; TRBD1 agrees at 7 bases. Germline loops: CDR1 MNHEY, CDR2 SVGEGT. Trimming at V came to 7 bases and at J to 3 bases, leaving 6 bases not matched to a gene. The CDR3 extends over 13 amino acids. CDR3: CASTDRANYEQYF. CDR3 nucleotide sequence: TGTGCCAGCACAGACAGGGCAAACTACGAGCAGTACTTC.

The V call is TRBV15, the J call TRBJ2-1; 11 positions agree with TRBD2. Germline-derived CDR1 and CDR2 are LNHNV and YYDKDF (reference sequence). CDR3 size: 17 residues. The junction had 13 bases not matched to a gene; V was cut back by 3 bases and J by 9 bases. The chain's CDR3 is CATSRGTSGRDRSEQFF. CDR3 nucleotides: TGTGCCACCAGCAGGGGAACTAGCGGGAGAGATCGGAGTGAGCAGTTCTTC.

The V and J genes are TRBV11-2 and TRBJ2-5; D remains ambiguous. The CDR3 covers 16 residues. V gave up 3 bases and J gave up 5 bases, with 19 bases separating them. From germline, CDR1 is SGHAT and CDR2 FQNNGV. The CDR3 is CASSFSDPRALETQYF. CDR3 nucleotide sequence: TGTGCCAGCAGCTTCTCGGACCCCCGGGCTTTGGAGACCCAGTACTTC. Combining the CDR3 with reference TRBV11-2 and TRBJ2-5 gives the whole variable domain EAGVAQSPRYKIIEKRQSVAFWCNPISGHATLYWYQQILGQGPKLLIQFQNNGVVDDSQLPKDRFSAERLKGVDSTLKIQPAKLEDSAVYLCASSFSDPRALETQYFGPGTRLLVL.

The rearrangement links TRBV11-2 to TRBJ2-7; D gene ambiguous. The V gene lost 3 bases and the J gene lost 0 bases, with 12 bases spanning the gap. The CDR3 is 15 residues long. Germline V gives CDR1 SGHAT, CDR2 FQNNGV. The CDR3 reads CASSFGLGPSYEQYF. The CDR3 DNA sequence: TGTGCCAGCAGCTTCGGTCTAGGGCCCTCCTACGAGCAGTACTTC. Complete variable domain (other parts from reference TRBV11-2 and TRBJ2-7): EAGVAQSPRYKIIEKRQSVAFWCNPISGHATLYWYQQILGQGPKLLIQFQNNGVVDDSQLPKDRFSAERLKGVDSTLKIQPAKLEDSAVYLCASSFGLGPSYEQYFGPGTRLTVT.

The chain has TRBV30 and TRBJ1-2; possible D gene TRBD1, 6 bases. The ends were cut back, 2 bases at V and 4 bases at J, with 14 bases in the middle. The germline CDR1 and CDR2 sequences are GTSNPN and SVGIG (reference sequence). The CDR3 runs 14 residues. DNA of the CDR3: TGTGCCTGGAGTAAACCGGGACACTTCTATGGCTACACCTTC. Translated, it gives CAWSKPGHFYGYTF.

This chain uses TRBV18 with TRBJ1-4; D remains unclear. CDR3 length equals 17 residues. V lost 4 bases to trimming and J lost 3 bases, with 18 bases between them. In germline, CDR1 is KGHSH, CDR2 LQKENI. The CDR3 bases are TGTGCCAGCTCACGGGTGCGACGCGGGGAATCTAATGAAAAACTGTTTTTT. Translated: CASSRVRRGESNEKLFF.

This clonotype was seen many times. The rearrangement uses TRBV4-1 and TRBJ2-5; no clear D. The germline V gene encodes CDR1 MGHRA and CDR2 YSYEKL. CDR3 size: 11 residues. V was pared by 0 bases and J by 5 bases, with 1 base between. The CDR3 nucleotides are TGCGCCAGCAGCCAAGATGAGACCCAGTACTTC. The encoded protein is CASSQDETQYF.

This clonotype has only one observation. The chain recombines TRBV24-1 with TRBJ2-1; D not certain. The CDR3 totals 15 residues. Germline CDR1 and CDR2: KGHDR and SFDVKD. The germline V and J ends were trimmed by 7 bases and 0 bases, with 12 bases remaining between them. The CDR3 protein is CATRASTSSYNEQFF. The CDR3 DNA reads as TGTGCCACCAGGGCCTCGACAAGCTCCTACAATGAGCAGTTCTTC.

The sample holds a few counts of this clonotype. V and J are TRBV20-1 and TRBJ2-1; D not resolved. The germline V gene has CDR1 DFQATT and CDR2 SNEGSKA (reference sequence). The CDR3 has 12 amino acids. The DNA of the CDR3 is TGCAGCGCCCCCTCGACTGAGCTTGAGCAGTTCTTC. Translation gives CSAPSTELEQFF.

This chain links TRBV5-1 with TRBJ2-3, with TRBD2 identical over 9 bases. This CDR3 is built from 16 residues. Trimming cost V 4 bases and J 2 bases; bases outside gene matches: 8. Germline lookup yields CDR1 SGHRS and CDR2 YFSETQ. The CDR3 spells CASSERLADYTDTQYF. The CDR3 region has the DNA TGCGCCAGCAGCGAAAGACTAGCGGACTACACAGATACGCAGTATTTT.

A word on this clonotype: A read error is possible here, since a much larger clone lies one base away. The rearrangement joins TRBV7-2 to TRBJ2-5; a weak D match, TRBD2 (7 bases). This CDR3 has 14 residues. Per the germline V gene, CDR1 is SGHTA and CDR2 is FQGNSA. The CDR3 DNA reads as TGTGCCAGCAGCGCCCGGCGGGGGCAAGAGGCCCAGTACTTC. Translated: CASSARRGQEAQYF.

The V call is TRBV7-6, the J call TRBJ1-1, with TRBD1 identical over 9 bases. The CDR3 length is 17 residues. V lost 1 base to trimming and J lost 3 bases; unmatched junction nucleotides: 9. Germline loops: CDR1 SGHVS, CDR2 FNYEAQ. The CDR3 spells CASSLETGTGLDTEAFF. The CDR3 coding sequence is TGTGCCAGCAGCTTAGAGACCGGGACAGGGTTGGACACTGAAGCTTTCTTT.

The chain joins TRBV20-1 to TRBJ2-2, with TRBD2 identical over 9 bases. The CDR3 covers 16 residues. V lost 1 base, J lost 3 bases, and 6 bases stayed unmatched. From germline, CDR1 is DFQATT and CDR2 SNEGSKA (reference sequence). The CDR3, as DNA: TGCAGTGCTAGAGCCAAGCGGGAGGTTTACACCGGGGAGCTGTTTTTT. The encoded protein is CSARAKREVYTGELFF.

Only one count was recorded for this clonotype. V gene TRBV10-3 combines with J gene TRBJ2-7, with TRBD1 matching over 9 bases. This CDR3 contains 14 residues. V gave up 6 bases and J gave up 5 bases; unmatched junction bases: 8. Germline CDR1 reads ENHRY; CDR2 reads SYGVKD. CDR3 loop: CAIRMGQGNDEQYF. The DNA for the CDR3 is TGTGCCATCAGGATGGGACAGGGTAACGACGAGCAGTACTTC.

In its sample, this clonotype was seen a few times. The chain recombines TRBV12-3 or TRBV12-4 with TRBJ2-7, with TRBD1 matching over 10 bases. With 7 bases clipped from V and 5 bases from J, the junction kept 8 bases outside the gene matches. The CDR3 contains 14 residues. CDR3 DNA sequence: TGTGCCAGCAAAACTCGGACAGGGGGGCACGAGCAGTACTTC. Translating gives CASKTRTGGHEQYF.

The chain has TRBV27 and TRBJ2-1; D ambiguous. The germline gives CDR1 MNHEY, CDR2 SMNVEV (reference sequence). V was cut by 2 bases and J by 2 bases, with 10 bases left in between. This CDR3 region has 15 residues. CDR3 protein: CASSLREAPYNEQFF. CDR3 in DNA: TGTGCCAGCAGTTTACGAGAGGCTCCCTACAATGAGCAGTTCTTC.

CDR3 sequence (DNA): TGCAGTGCCCAGGGAGACAGGGTGACTGAAGCTTTCTTT. Translated, it gives CSAQGDRVTEAFF. The V and J genes are TRBV20-1 and TRBJ1-1; TRBD1 aligns across 7 bases. The CDR3 runs 13 residues. The V and J ends lost 6 bases and 5 bases, in that order; junction bases with no gene match: 9. Germline lookup yields CDR1 DFQATT and CDR2 SNEGSKA (reference sequence).

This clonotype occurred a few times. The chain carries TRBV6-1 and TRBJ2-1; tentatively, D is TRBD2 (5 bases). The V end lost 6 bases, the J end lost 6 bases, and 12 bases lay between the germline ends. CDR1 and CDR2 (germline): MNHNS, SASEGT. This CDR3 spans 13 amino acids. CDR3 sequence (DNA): TGTGCCAGCAGGAGGGTCGGTACCAATGAGCAGTTCTTC. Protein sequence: CASRRVGTNEQFF.